What follows describes a single T cell receptor beta chain. This may stem from a read error, because a much larger clone lies one nucleotide away. The data were obtained in a study of shared clonotypes between healthy human individuals. Study summary: Per donor, three plates held CD4 naive cells, three held CD4 memory, two held CD8 naive and one held CD8 memory.

The authors divided CD4+ cells into CD45RA+ naive and CD45RA-negative memory subsets. V gave up 1 base and J gave up 1 base; unmatched junction bases: 0. The germline CDR1 and CDR2 sequences are SGDLS and YYNGEE. This CDR3 contains 15 residues. Method: immunoSEQ multiplex PCR; TCRdb's copy keeps in-frame clones and lacks some. Here the sample spans 1 million to 1.3 million clones, 75% to 85% being singletons. The sequence derives from a man aged 18 to 30 in good health. Some clones in this sample may be carry-over from other donors' samples. The sample taken for sequencing was memory CD4+ T cells from PBMCs. Subset of the sample: CD45RA-negative fraction. The gene calls are TRBV9 and TRBJ2-2; TRBD2 aligns across 8 bases. CDR3 residues: CASSVLAGNTGELFF. The CDR3 DNA reads as TGTGCCAGCAGCGTACTAGCGGGGAACACCGGGGAGCTGTTTTTT.